The present entry profiles one T cell receptor beta chain with its context. This sample is part of a study of blood T cell repertoires in COVID-19. Between the trimmed V and J ends, which lost 0 bases and 6 bases, there was a span of 15 bases. CDR3 length equals 16 residues. Per germline, CDR1 SGHRS and CDR2 YFSETQ. Assay used: immunoSEQ multiplex PCR; TCRdb lists only in-frame clones, some missing. The sample comprises 50,000 to 60,000 clones, roughly four fifths of which are singletons, and under 30% rests with the top ten. The source of this sequence is a woman over 75 with COVID-19, enrolled during active disease. Sequencing input: peripheral blood. This chain connects TRBV5-1 to TRBJ2-2; no definite D call. This CDR3 reads CASSLVAGLLPGELFF. The CDR3 DNA sequence: TGCGCCAGCAGCTTGGTCGCAGGATTACTGCCCGGGGAGCTGTTTTTT.